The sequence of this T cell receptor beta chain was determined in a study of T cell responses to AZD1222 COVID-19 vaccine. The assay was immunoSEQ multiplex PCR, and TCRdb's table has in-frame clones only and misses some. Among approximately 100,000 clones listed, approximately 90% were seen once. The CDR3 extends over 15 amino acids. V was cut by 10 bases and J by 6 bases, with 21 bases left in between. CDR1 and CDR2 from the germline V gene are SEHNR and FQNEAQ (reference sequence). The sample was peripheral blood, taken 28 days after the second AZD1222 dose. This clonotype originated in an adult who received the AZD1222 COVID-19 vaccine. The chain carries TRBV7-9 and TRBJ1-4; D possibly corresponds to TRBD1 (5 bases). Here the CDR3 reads CATTLGSGRDEKLFF. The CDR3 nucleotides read TGTGCCACTACCCTCGGATCGGGGCGCGATGAAAAACTGTTTTTT.